This T cell receptor beta chain stems from a study of T cell responses to AZD1222 COVID-19 vaccine (dated by TCRdb to the early 2020s). Context from the whole study: AZD1222 recipients whose second dose came at about 4 weeks and those whose second dose came at about 12 weeks were combined into one group, since spike-specific TCR depth and breadth did not differ between the two schedules. TCR sequencing was performed for 230 to 250 trial participants, of whom about 200 were given two doses of AZD1222 and approximately 25 were given two doses of MenACWY control vaccine. Enrollment into the trials was organized by age into subgroups of 18-55, 56-69 and 70-plus years, and those subgroups contained roughly 160, 29 and 62 TCR-sequenced participants, respectively. Overall study outcomes, separate from this receptor: Most participants were white British and females outnumbered males, and the authors suggested that clonal diversity may have been underestimated. CD4 TCRs associated with the vaccine covered the entire spike protein, and the dominant responses were in regions 160-218 and 743-854. The 56-69-year group was small, and its depth increase did not reach significance, likely because of low power. Nearly half of unique spike-specific TCRs reportedly recognized epitopes outside regions mutated in the B.1.351 and B.1.1.7 variants. Because no day 14 peak-response samples were available, the repertoires could be characterized only after the peak T cell response. A significant rise in spike-specific TCR breadth and depth was observed after two AZD1222 doses relative to day 0 and relative to MenACWY recipients. Conclusions about previously exposed vaccinees were limited because only six AZD1222 recipients were SARS-CoV-2 seropositive at baseline.

This specimen's time point label, interpreted: baseline before first vaccination. Vaccinee samples were obtained from the UK trials COV001 and COV002, which included a single-blind randomized controlled phase 2/3 trial of AZD1222 (ChAdOx1 nCoV-19) in healthy adults. For TCRbeta chain sequencing, PBMC samples from trial participants were taken at day 0 and at day 28 after the second dose. Turning to this clone: Its target antigen remains unknown. One base away there is no much larger clone; base qualities are not given.

V loses 4 bases at its end and J loses 7 bases; junction bases beyond the gene matches: 3. CDR1 is given as SEHNR and CDR2 as FQNEAQ, both from the germline V gene (reference sequence). The CDR3 runs 12 residues from the cysteine to the phenylalanine. Left in the record is the CDR3 DNA by itself, 36 bases read in frame from the first base. The CDR3 regions of human TCRbeta chains were subjected to immunosequencing. In the authors' own workflow: TCRs in the repertoires were matched against a reference library of SARS-CoV-2-specific TCRs that had been generated with the MIRA antigen-specificity platform. Breadth meant the fraction of unique TCRs that were SARS-CoV-2-associated, whereas depth meant the fraction of total T cells that were SARS-CoV-2-associated. Using the MIRA data, each spike-specific TCR was mapped to the spike region that the TCR reacts to and placed in a CD4 or CD8 class. Log10-transformed breadth and depth values were compared by one-way ANOVA with Sidak's multiple comparisons tests. The clones in this table, taken by TCRdb from immuneACCESS, are in-frame only. Not every clone is retained; where verified, under half of the shortfall comes from an unresolved V gene, and the cause of the rest is unknown. V and J calls and clone size come straight from that table; D and trimming were deduced from the DNA. The sample records 110,000 to 150,000 clones, about 87% of which are singletons. The ten largest clonotypes hold about 6% of the sample.

This sequence uses TRBV7-9 and TRBJ2-7; the junction holds 8 bases that match TRBD2. This sequence originates from an adult in good health. The sequenced sample was peripheral blood, obtained on day 0 of AZD1222 vaccination. The nucleotide sequence is given as TGTGCCAGCAGCTCGGGACTAGGGGAGCAGTACTTC. Its coded protein is CASSSGLGEQYF.